The 8 T cell receptor beta chains listed next were all sequenced from one sample in a study of blood T cell repertoires in COVID-19. Profiled with immunoSEQ multiplex PCR; TCRdb holds only in-frame clones, not every one. The sample consists of about 210,000 clones, about four fifths of them appearing once. The specimen sequenced was peripheral blood. The receptors shown here come from a woman aged 45-59 years with active or convalescent COVID-19.

J is TRBJ1-6 and V is TRBV6-6; 10 bases line up with TRBD1. This CDR3 has 14 amino acids. CDR1 MNHNY and CDR2 SVGAGI come from the germline V gene (reference sequence). J gave up 8 bases and V 2 bases, and 0 bases lay outside the gene matches. The CDR3 sequence is CASSYGTGDSPLHF. The CDR3 DNA reads as TGTGCCAGCAGTTACGGGACAGGGGATTCACCCCTCCACTTT.

Regarding this clone: The sample holds other DNA sequences that translate to the same CDR3. The chain couples TRBV18 to TRBJ1-3, with TRBD1 identical over 7 bases. Per the germline V gene, CDR1 is KGHSH and CDR2 is LQKENI. The trim removed 6 bases at V and 0 bases at J, leaving 5 bases unmatched. This CDR3 contains 15 residues. As DNA, the CDR3 is TGTGCCAGCTCTCCAGGACAGGTCTCTGGAAACACCATATATTTT. The encoded protein is CASSPGQVSGNTIYF.

The chain links TRBV7-9 to TRBJ2-3; weak D call: TRBD2 (6 bases). The germline gives CDR1 SEHNR, CDR2 FQNEAQ (reference sequence). The CDR3 loop spans 15 amino acids. Trimming took off 0 bases at V and 0 bases at J, with 7 bases between the two ends. The CDR3 spells CASSLAGGSTDTQYF. DNA of the CDR3: TGTGCCAGCAGCTTAGCGGGGGGAAGCACAGATACGCAGTATTTT.

The chain has TRBV30 and TRBJ2-7; no reliable D call. V dropped 3 bases and J dropped 0 bases, with 9 bases sitting between them. From germline, CDR1 is GTSNPN and CDR2 SVGIG (reference sequence). This CDR3 has 13 amino acids. CDR3 in amino acids: CAWSPPSSYEQYF. Here the CDR3 DNA reads TGTGCCTGGAGCCCGCCTAGCTCCTACGAGCAGTACTTC.

This clone came up a few times. V is TRBV2 and J is TRBJ2-2; a weak D match, TRBD1 (6 bases). The CDR3 extends over 14 amino acids. Germline lookup yields CDR1 SNHLY and CDR2 FYNNEI. V was trimmed by 8 bases and J by 0 bases, leaving 10 bases between them. In nucleotides, the CDR3 is TGTGCCAGCGAAACAGGGACGAACACCGGGGAGCTGTTTTTT. It codes for CASETGTNTGELFF.

The chain uses TRBV23-1 and TRBJ1-4, with no clear D. TRBV23-1 is annotated as an ORF whose role is uncertain. The ends were cut back, 5 bases at V and 5 bases at J, with 15 bases in the middle. This CDR3 comprises 15 residues. CDR3 nucleotides: TGCGCCAGCAGTTCTCCGAGGGTGGAGAATGAAAAACTGTTTTTT. Its protein product is CASSSPRVENEKLFF.

V is TRBV20-1 and J is TRBJ1-2; D is uncertain. The V and J ends lost 0 bases and 13 bases respectively, with 12 bases between them. Germline assignment: CDR1 DFQATT and CDR2 SNEGSKA (reference sequence). There are 11 residues in the CDR3. The DNA for the CDR3 is TGCAGTGCTAGAGATCGTCTCTCTATCACCTTC. It codes for CSARDRLSITF.

This chain uses TRBV11-2 with TRBJ1-4, with D unresolved. The V end lost 5 bases, the J end lost 11 bases, and 18 bases lay between the germline ends. Looked up from germline, CDR1 is SGHAT and CDR2 is FQNNGV. The CDR3 length is 14 residues. The CDR3 bases are TGTGCCAGCAGCCTTGACGGGGTGGGCATCAAACTGTTTTTT. As protein: CASSLDGVGIKLFF.